This is a list of T cell receptor beta chains from one sample in a study of cytomegalovirus exposure and HLA in healthy donors. Generated by immunoSEQ multiplex PCR, the TCRdb table keeps only in-frame clones and is missing some. The sample has 110,000 to 150,000 clones; 77% are singletons. Sequenced sample: PBMCs. The source is a male donor in good health and CMV-seronegative. Each CDR3 is given with its conserved first and last residue.

v_call | cdr3_aa
TRBV12-5 | CASGLLDRYNEQFF
TRBV29-1 | CSVRDGGGYTEAFF
TRBV7-2 | CASSRIGQGDLRPYF
TRBV21-1 | CASILEGGWAVETQYF
TRBV28 | CASSLQAGGRGLAGTPHNTGELFF
TRBV5-5 | CASSLAHGSQPQHF
TRBV7-3 | CASSLVERGTGELFF
TRBV2 | CASTNRALDEKLFF
TRBV18 | CASSPPGTSGGRETQYF
TRBV6-5 | CASSYSGSHHYEQYF
TRBV27 | CASSFSGPREQYF
TRBV29-1 | CGVKEEGGGGYTF
TRBV19 | CASSTLTTGGANEAFF
TRBV5-4 | CASSRLWDRAGETQYF
TRBV11-2 | CASSRQGLRSYEQYF
TRBV18 | CASSPSSGTDTQYF
TRBV9 | CASMTPGPSGRAAEQYF
TRBV28 | CASSPSNQGQREKLFF
TRBV14 | CASSSHGLAGAKNIQYF
TRBV6-6 | CASSLGQGEAEAFF
TRBV7-9 | CASSLDVSEDTDTQYF
TRBV11-2 | CASSPRTSGIWETQYF